The clone carrying this T cell receptor beta chain was counted ten times or more. This specimen belongs to a study of regulatory T cells in long-lasting Graves disease. The CDR3 has 13 residues. Germline assignment: CDR1 DFQATT and CDR2 SNEGSKA (reference sequence). V was pared by 1 base and J by 0 bases, with 6 bases between. Specified time point: persistent/refractory GD, antithyroid drugs over 5 years with positive TRAb. PBMCs provided the RNA from which the TCR library was made. Assembly of TCR beta libraries relied on iRepertoire HTBI primers together with Arm-PCR of CDR3 regions. TCRdb re-called the multiplex PCR reads with MiXCR, one entry per CDR3 protein. The table has about 470,000 distinct CDR3 sequences, more than 20% seen once.

V is TRBV20-1 and J is TRBJ2-5; the D is unclear. The TCR was taken from a female donor with Graves disease. Sequenced here: peripheral blood mononuclear cells (PBMCs), sampled when the disease was refractory, from a patient treated with antithyroid drugs. CDR3 sequence reads: CSARVRNQETQYF. As DNA, the CDR3 is TGCAGTGCTAGAGTTCGGAACCAAGAGACCCAGTACTTC.